This is a list of T cell receptor beta chains from one sample in a study of blood T cells in healthy people across ages. TCRdb reanalysed the 5' RACE reads using MiXCR and keeps one entry per CDR3 protein. The repertoire has 700,000 or so distinct CDR3 sequences, approximately 22% of them found once; the top ten carry approximately 20%. The sample taken for sequencing was blood. These receptors were obtained from a man in his 70s in good health. Each CDR3 is given with its conserved first and last residue. D genes are given only for firm matches. Expanded clones get a size class; other rows say once, few or many, or leave the size out.

D,size,V,J,CDR3,DNA
TRBD1,few,TRBV7-2,TRBJ1-2,CASSWQTGANYGYTF,TGTGCCAGCAGCTGGCAGACAGGGGCTAACTATGGCTACACCTTC
-,few,TRBV10-3,TRBJ2-5,CAISEPLVGGETQYF,TGTGCCATCAGTGAGCCCCTTGTGGGCGGGGAGACCCAGTACTTC
TRBD1,few,TRBV20-1,TRBJ1-2,CSARRTGVNYGYTF,TGCAGTGCTAGGAGAACAGGGGTTAACTATGGCTACACCTTC
-,few,TRBV7-9,TRBJ1-4,CASSSARDQEKLFF,TGTGCCAGCAGCTCGGCCAGGGACCAGGAAAAACTGTTTTTT
-,few,TRBV4-3,TRBJ2-1,CASSPTSVVGSYNEQFF,TGCGCCAGCAGCCCGACCTCCGTGGTCGGGTCCTACAATGAGCAGTTCTTC
TRBD1,-,TRBV20-1,TRBJ1-4,CSARRQGANEKLFF,TGCAGTGCTAGAAGACAGGGGGCTAATGAAAAACTGTTTTTT
TRBD2,few,TRBV6-1,TRBJ2-5,CASSEAPLAGATQYF,TGTGCCAGCAGTGAAGCCCCCCTAGCGGGGGCGACCCAGTACTTC
-,few,TRBV20-1,TRBJ2-1,CSAGTYNEQFF,TGCAGTGCTGGCACCTACAATGAGCAGTTCTTC
-,-,TRBV6-5,TRBJ2-2,CASSYGRTGELFF,TGTGCCAGCAGTTACGGGCGGACCGGGGAGCTGTTTTTT
TRBD2,few,TRBV20-1,TRBJ2-1,CSARTSESYNEQFF,TGCAGTGCGCGGACTAGCGAGTCCTACAATGAGCAGTTCTTC
-,few,TRBV12-3/TRBV12-4,TRBJ1-4,CASRRTSELFF,TGTGCCAGCAGAAGGACATCGGAACTGTTTTTT
-,few,TRBV6-2/TRBV6-3,TRBJ2-1,CASSYAGMSHNEQFF,TGTGCCAGCAGTTACGCCGGGATGTCCCACAATGAGCAGTTCTTC
-,-,TRBV3-1,TRBJ1-1,CASSQRQSPNTEAFF,TGTGCCAGCAGCCAAAGACAGTCTCCGAACACTGAAGCTTTCTTT
TRBD1,few,TRBV7-2,TRBJ2-5,CASSKRGGRETQYF,TGTGCCAGCAGCAAAAGAGGGGGCCGGGAGACCCAGTACTTC
-,few,TRBV20-1,TRBJ1-2,CSASTGYGYTF,TGCAGTGCTAGTACGGGTTATGGCTACACCTTC
-,-,TRBV20-1,TRBJ1-2,CSARASGRYGYTF,TGCAGTGCTAGAGCGTCCGGGCGGTATGGCTACACCTTC
-,-,TRBV2,TRBJ2-1,CASSVRLTDNEQFF,TGTGCCAGCAGTGTGCGCCTGACAGACAATGAGCAGTTCTTC